The next 6 T cell receptor beta chains were all read from a single sample in a study of cytomegalovirus exposure and HLA in healthy donors. TCRdb's copy holds only in-frame clones and misses some; the assay was immunoSEQ multiplex PCR. The sample comprises around 250,000 clones, around 90% of which are singletons, and less than 0.4% rests with the top ten. The sequencing input was PBMCs. These receptors all come from a woman aged 18-35 years in good health and CMV-seronegative.

This sequence joins TRBV11-1 and TRBJ2-5; 8 bases match TRBD2. The CDR3 extends over 15 amino acids. Germline trimming cut 5 bases from V and 5 bases from J; bases unmatched to any gene: 10. Looked up from germline, CDR1 is SGHAT and CDR2 is FQDESV (reference sequence). This CDR3 reads CASSTPGGRTETQYF. The CDR3 DNA follows: TGTGCCAGCAGCACACCGGGAGGGAGGACGGAGACCCAGTACTTC.

The gene calls are TRBV27 and TRBJ1-5, with TRBD1 identical over 8 bases. Germline V gives CDR1 MNHEY, CDR2 SMNVEV (reference sequence). After removal of 3 bases from V and 4 bases from J, the junction contained 8 bases not matched to a gene. CDR3 length: 16 amino acids. The CDR3 DNA sequence: TGTGCCAGCAGTTTCGCACCGGGACAGGAGAATCAGCCCCAGCATTTT. Encoded protein: CASSFAPGQENQPQHF.

CDR3 in amino acids: CSVDGGLGTQYF. In nucleotides, the CDR3 is TGCAGCGTTGACGGGGGTTTAGGGACCCAGTACTTC. This sequence joins TRBV29-1 and TRBJ2-5; tentative D call: TRBD2 (6 bases). Trimming took off 3 bases at V and 7 bases at J, with 12 bases between the two ends. CDR1 SQVTM and CDR2 ANQGSEA come from the germline V gene. The CDR3 is made up of 12 amino acids.

V usage is TRBV2 and J usage is TRBJ1-1; 9 bases align to TRBD1. The CDR3 runs 15 residues. Trimming at V came to 7 bases and at J to 1 base, leaving 7 bases not matched to a gene. CDR1 and CDR2 from the germline V gene are SNHLY and FYNNEI. The CDR3 sequence is CASIADRGPNTEAFF. The CDR3 coding sequence is TGTGCCAGCATTGCGGACAGGGGACCGAACACTGAAGCTTTCTTT.

With regard to this clone: Other DNA sequences of this sample code for an identical CDR3. The chain recombines TRBV27 with TRBJ2-1; TRBD2 might be the D (5 bases). Germline loops: CDR1 MNHEY, CDR2 SMNVEV (reference sequence). The CDR3 loop spans 12 amino acids. Trimming left V 6 bases short and J 6 bases short, with 9 bases between. In DNA form, the CDR3 reads TGTGCCAGCAGCCTTCGGGGCAATGAGCAGTTCTTC. This encodes CASSLRGNEQFF.

The V and J genes are TRBV4-3 and TRBJ2-3, with 7 nucleotides matching TRBD2. The CDR3 extends over 14 amino acids. V gave up 2 bases and J gave up 1 base; unmatched junction bases: 0. Germline lookup yields CDR1 LGHNA and CDR2 YSLEER. The chain's CDR3 is CASSQSGGTDTQYF. CDR3 sequence (DNA): TGCGCCAGCAGCCAAAGCGGGGGCACAGATACGCAGTATTTT.